This is a list of T cell receptor beta chains from one sample in a study of molecular identifiers for immune sequencing clone quantification. TCRdb reprocessed the PCR reads with MiXCR, giving one entry per CDR3 protein. The data contain approximately 97,000 distinct CDR3 sequences, approximately 25% of them singletons. Sequenced input: naive CD8+ T cells from blood, with Jurkat cell RNA spiked in. The receptors come from a human donor in good health. Some libraries in this study had Jurkat cell RNA spiked in. Each CDR3 is given with its conserved first and last residue. The order of the fields is V gene, clone size, D gene, J gene, CDR3 protein, CDR3 DNA. The D gene is left open where the match is weak. The size of a clone is reported for some rows only, either as once, few or many, or as a class for expanded clones.

TRBV29-1	many	TRBD1	TRBJ2-1	CSVELTGVNEQFF	TGCAGCGTTGAACTTACAGGGGTGAATGAGCAGTTCTTC
TRBV19	few	TRBD2	TRBJ2-1	CASGKGGRSYNEQFF	TGTGCCAGCGGAAAGGGCGGGAGGTCCTACAATGAGCAGTTCTTC
TRBV12-3/TRBV12-4	NA	NA	TRBJ2-1	CASSFIPDNEQFF	TGTGCCAGCAGTTTCATTCCGGACAATGAGCAGTTCTTC
TRBV7-2	many	NA	TRBJ2-3	CASSFTGSSTDTQYF	TGTGCCAGCAGCTTTACAGGGTCTAGCACAGATACGCAGTATTTT
TRBV19	NA	TRBD2	TRBJ2-1	CASRLAGYNEQFF	TGTGCCAGCAGACTAGCCGGGTACAATGAGCAGTTCTTC
TRBV11-2	NA	NA	TRBJ2-2	CASSLFPQGRAGELFF	TGTGCCAGCAGCTTATTTCCGCAGGGACGGGCCGGGGAGCTGTTTTTT
TRBV5-6	many	TRBD2	TRBJ2-7	CASSLAGGVYEQYF	TGTGCCAGCAGCTTGGCGGGAGGAGTCTACGAGCAGTACTTC
TRBV12-3/TRBV12-4	NA	NA	TRBJ2-1	CASSSLPDSYNEQFF	TGTGCCAGCAGTTCCCTACCGGACAGCTACAATGAGCAGTTCTTC
TRBV19	many	NA	TRBJ1-5	CASNLGTRGSQPQHF	TGTGCCAGTAACTTGGGGACAAGGGGTAGTCAGCCCCAGCATTTT
TRBV6-6	few	TRBD1	TRBJ2-1	CASLQGANFYNEQFF	TGTGCCAGCCTACAGGGGGCGAATTTCTACAATGAGCAGTTCTTC
TRBV7-2	many	TRBD1	TRBJ1-2	CASSSTGVADYTF	TGTGCCAGCAGCTCGACAGGGGTTGCGGACTACACCTTC
TRBV12-3/TRBV12-4	few	NA	TRBJ2-3	CASSLVEVGTDTQYF	TGTGCCAGCAGTTTAGTCGAGGTTGGCACAGATACGCAGTATTTT
TRBV13	many	NA	TRBJ1-3	CASSLGLGNTIYF	TGTGCCAGCAGCTTGGGCCTAGGAAACACCATATATTTT
TRBV7-9	many	TRBD1	TRBJ2-7	CASSLDRNSYEQYF	TGTGCCAGCAGCTTGGACAGGAACTCCTACGAGCAGTACTTC
TRBV14	few	NA	TRBJ2-7	CASSQVINRVYEQYF	TGTGCCAGCAGCCAAGTGATCAACAGGGTCTACGAGCAGTACTTC
TRBV29-1	many	TRBD2	TRBJ2-1	CSVGLAGGPWGEQFF	TGCAGCGTTGGCTTAGCGGGAGGGCCCTGGGGTGAGCAGTTCTTC
TRBV4-3	many	NA	TRBJ1-5	CASSQDRGAHQPQHF	TGCGCCAGCAGCCAAGATAGGGGCGCCCATCAGCCCCAGCATTTT
TRBV6-5	NA	NA	TRBJ2-2	CASSYGENTGALFF	TGTGCCAGCAGTTATGGGGAGAACACCGGGGCGCTGTTTTTT
TRBV4-3	many	NA	TRBJ2-7	CASSQGSEAYEQYF	TGCGCCAGCAGCCAAGGATCCGAAGCCTACGAGCAGTACTTC
TRBV12-3/TRBV12-4	many	NA	TRBJ2-5	CASAGTLVRKQETQYF	TGTGCCAGCGCCGGGACCCTGGTGCGGAAACAAGAGACCCAGTACTTC
TRBV6-2/TRBV6-3	NA	NA	TRBJ2-7	CASSYSSAYEQYF	TGTGCCAGCAGTTACTCTAGCGCCTACGAGCAGTACTTC
TRBV12-3/TRBV12-4	NA	NA	TRBJ2-5	CAGSLVTSRETQYF	TGTGCCGGCAGTTTAGTTACTAGCAGGGAGACCCAGTACTTC
TRBV24-1	NA	NA	TRBJ2-1	CATSALAGPVDEQFF	TGTGCCACCAGTGCCCTAGCAGGACCGGTAGATGAGCAGTTCTTC
TRBV7-9	NA	TRBD1	TRBJ2-5	CASSPNRGRETQYF	TGTGCCAGCAGCCCTAACAGGGGAAGGGAGACCCAGTACTTC
TRBV5-4	many	TRBD1	TRBJ1-4	CASRPGGGEKLFF	TGTGCCAGCAGACCAGGGGGGGGTGAAAAACTGTTTTTT
TRBV27	few	NA	TRBJ1-1	CASSPIGTSNTEAFF	TGTGCCAGCAGCCCGATCGGGACCTCGAACACTGAAGCTTTCTTT
TRBV10-3	NA	NA	TRBJ2-2	CAISDSGSGPGTGELFF	TGTGCCATCAGTGACTCAGGGAGCGGGCCGGGTACCGGGGAGCTGTTTTTT
TRBV20-1	NA	NA	TRBJ1-3	CSARPTGPYSGNTIYF	TGCAGTGCTAGACCTACCGGGCCCTACTCTGGAAACACCATATATTTT
TRBV27	many	NA	TRBJ2-1	CASSLFGNEQFF	TGTGCCAGCAGTTTATTTGGCAATGAGCAGTTCTTC
TRBV6-2/TRBV6-3	few	NA	TRBJ1-1	CASSYSDLRWAFF	TGTGCCAGCAGTTACTCGGACCTCCGGTGGGCTTTCTTT
TRBV7-9	many	NA	TRBJ2-4	CASSLSSELAKNIQYF	TGTGCCAGCAGCTTATCAAGCGAATTAGCCAAAAACATTCAGTACTTC
TRBV10-3	many	TRBD2	TRBJ2-5	CAISESGTRLMKTQYF	TGTGCCATCAGTGAGTCGGGGACTAGGTTGATGAAGACCCAGTACTTC
TRBV5-4	many	NA	TRBJ2-3	CASSLALGLATSTDTQYF	TGTGCCAGCAGCTTGGCCCTCGGGTTAGCGACAAGCACAGATACGCAGTATTTT
TRBV19	NA	NA	TRBJ2-1	CASSLTGSFNEQFF	TGTGCCAGCTCCCTTACAGGGAGTTTCAATGAGCAGTTCTTC
TRBV3-1	NA	NA	TRBJ2-7	CASSLGPAVTYEQYF	TGTGCCAGCAGCCTAGGACCAGCGGTAACCTACGAGCAGTACTTC
TRBV5-1	many	TRBD2	TRBJ2-3	CASSLDSTSGYTDTQYF	TGCGCCAGCAGCTTGGATTCGACTAGCGGTTACACAGATACGCAGTATTTT